A selection of T cell receptor beta chains follows, all from one sample in a study of OX40 agonist ivuxolimab in advanced cancers. The table came from immunoSEQ multiplex PCR; TCRdb's copy has only in-frame clones and leaves some out. The sample includes 47,000 or so clones, around 86% of them seen just once. Sample: CD4+ or CD8+ T cells sorted from blood, taken in a trial of the OX40 agonist ivuxolimab. These receptors came from an adult with an advanced solid tumor such as melanoma, head and neck, liver or kidney cancer. The CDR3 runs from the conserved cysteine through the conserved F or W. Fields, in order: CDR3 length, J gene, clone size, D gene, V gene, CDR3 DNA, CDR3 protein. A D gene is named only where the DNA matches it firmly. Expanded clones get a size class; other rows say once, few or many, or leave the size out.

len: 13; j_gene: TRBJ1-5; abundance: few; d_gene: NA; v_gene: TRBV27; CDR3nt: TGTGCCAGCAGTTGGGGGGTCCGGCAGCCCCAGCATTTT; CDR3aa: CASSWGVRQPQHF
len: 11; j_gene: TRBJ2-5; abundance: NA; d_gene: NA; v_gene: TRBV29-1; CDR3nt: TGCAGCGTTGAAGAGGATGAGACCCAGTACTTC; CDR3aa: CSVEEDETQYF
len: 13; j_gene: TRBJ2-1; abundance: NA; d_gene: NA; v_gene: TRBV7-2; CDR3nt: TGTGCCAGCAGCTTAGGAGAGTACAATGAGCAGTTCTTC; CDR3aa: CASSLGEYNEQFF
len: 16; j_gene: TRBJ2-1; abundance: NA; d_gene: NA; v_gene: TRBV4-3; CDR3nt: TGCGCCAGCAGCCAAGATAAAGGACTACTCTACAATGAGCAGTTCTTC; CDR3aa: CASSQDKGLLYNEQFF
len: 11; j_gene: TRBJ1-2; abundance: once; d_gene: NA; v_gene: TRBV7-9; CDR3nt: TGTGCCAGCAGCTGGGCCTATGGCTACACCTTC; CDR3aa: CASSWAYGYTF
len: 17; j_gene: TRBJ2-1; abundance: NA; d_gene: TRBD2; v_gene: TRBV4-1; CDR3nt: TGCGCCAGCAGCCAAGATGGACTAGCGGGAGTATACAATGAGCAGTTCTTC; CDR3aa: CASSQDGLAGVYNEQFF
len: 18; j_gene: TRBJ2-1; abundance: NA; d_gene: TRBD2; v_gene: TRBV11-1; CDR3nt: TGTGCCAGCAGCTTTTTCCTAGCGGGAGGGCCATCCTACAATGAGCAGTTCTTC; CDR3aa: CASSFFLAGGPSYNEQFF
len: 13; j_gene: TRBJ1-5; abundance: NA; d_gene: NA; v_gene: TRBV27; CDR3nt: TGTGCCAGCAGTTTATTTGGCAATCAGCCCCAGCATTTT; CDR3aa: CASSLFGNQPQHF
len: 14; j_gene: TRBJ2-7; abundance: NA; d_gene: TRBD2; v_gene: TRBV5-1; CDR3nt: TGCGCCAGCAGCCCCCCTAGCGGGAGGTACGAGCAGTACTTC; CDR3aa: CASSPPSGRYEQYF
len: 15; j_gene: TRBJ1-6; abundance: NA; d_gene: NA; v_gene: TRBV5-6; CDR3nt: TGTGCCAGCAGTTTTGGTTGGGGGGGAGGTTCACCCCTCCACTTT; CDR3aa: CASSFGWGGGSPLHF
len: 15; j_gene: TRBJ2-3; abundance: once; d_gene: NA; v_gene: TRBV4-1; CDR3nt: TGCGCCAGCAGCCAAGACCCCGGGCTTACAGATACGCAGTATTTT; CDR3aa: CASSQDPGLTDTQYF
len: 16; j_gene: TRBJ2-4; abundance: NA; d_gene: TRBD2; v_gene: TRBV4-1; CDR3nt: TGCGCCAGCAGCCAAGAAGGACTAGCGGGAAAAAACATTCAGTACTTC; CDR3aa: CASSQEGLAGKNIQYF
len: 16; j_gene: TRBJ1-4; abundance: NA; d_gene: NA; v_gene: TRBV6-6; CDR3nt: TGTGCCAGCAGAAGACTCGGGACGGCAACTAATGAAAAACTGTTTTTT; CDR3aa: CASRRLGTATNEKLFF
len: 16; j_gene: TRBJ2-7; abundance: NA; d_gene: NA; v_gene: TRBV6-5; CDR3nt: TGTGCCAGCAGTTACTCGGACCTTACTCTCTCCTACGAGCAGTACTTC; CDR3aa: CASSYSDLTLSYEQYF
len: 14; j_gene: TRBJ1-1; abundance: NA; d_gene: TRBD1; v_gene: TRBV25-1; CDR3nt: TGTGCCAGCAGCCCGGGACAGGGAAGAACTGAAGCTTTCTTT; CDR3aa: CASSPGQGRTEAFF
len: 11; j_gene: TRBJ2-7; abundance: once; d_gene: NA; v_gene: TRBV20-1; CDR3nt: TGCAGTGTAGAGGGGGGATACGAGCAGTACTTC; CDR3aa: CSVEGGYEQYF
len: 11; j_gene: TRBJ2-1; abundance: few; d_gene: NA; v_gene: TRBV20-1; CDR3nt: TGCAGTGGGGACCATTACAATGAGCAGTTCTTC; CDR3aa: CSGDHYNEQFF
len: 17; j_gene: TRBJ1-6; abundance: NA; d_gene: NA; v_gene: TRBV9; CDR3nt: TGTGCCAGCAGCGTAGAAGCCCTCCTCCGTCCTAATTCACCCCTCCACTTT; CDR3aa: CASSVEALLRPNSPLHF
len: 16; j_gene: TRBJ2-7; abundance: NA; d_gene: NA; v_gene: TRBV11-2; CDR3nt: TGTGCCAGCAGCTCGGCCTTACAATCAACTTCCTACGAGCAGTACTTC; CDR3aa: CASSSALQSTSYEQYF
len: 17; j_gene: TRBJ2-3; abundance: NA; d_gene: TRBD2; v_gene: TRBV4-3; CDR3nt: TGCGCCAGCAGCCCCTCGATAACCGCGGGGGGCACAGATACGCAGTATTTT; CDR3aa: CASSPSITAGGTDTQYF
len: 14; j_gene: TRBJ2-7; abundance: NA; d_gene: NA; v_gene: TRBV4-1; CDR3nt: TGCGCCAGCAGCCAAGGCGAGAGCTCCTACGAGCAGTACTTC; CDR3aa: CASSQGESSYEQYF
len: 15; j_gene: TRBJ2-3; abundance: NA; d_gene: TRBD2; v_gene: TRBV7-9; CDR3nt: TGTGCCAGCAGCTCTAGCGGGGCGAGCACAGATACGCAGTATTTT; CDR3aa: CASSSSGASTDTQYF
len: 15; j_gene: TRBJ2-5; abundance: NA; d_gene: TRBD2; v_gene: TRBV27; CDR3nt: TGTGCCAGCAGTTTAGGGACTAGCGGGGGAGAGACCCAGTACTTC; CDR3aa: CASSLGTSGGETQYF
len: 13; j_gene: TRBJ1-1; abundance: NA; d_gene: NA; v_gene: TRBV13; CDR3nt: TGTGCCAGCAGCCAGGGGCCCAACGTTGAAGCTTTCTTT; CDR3aa: CASSQGPNVEAFF
len: 13; j_gene: TRBJ2-1; abundance: NA; d_gene: TRBD2; v_gene: TRBV2; CDR3nt: TGTGCAGTCACTAGCGGACCCTACAATGAGCAGTTCTTC; CDR3aa: CAVTSGPYNEQFF
len: 15; j_gene: TRBJ2-1; abundance: NA; d_gene: NA; v_gene: TRBV4-3; CDR3nt: TGCGCCAGCAGCCGAGGACTTTCCTCCTACAATGAGCAGTTCTTC; CDR3aa: CASSRGLSSYNEQFF
len: 18; j_gene: TRBJ2-4; abundance: NA; d_gene: NA; v_gene: TRBV4-2; CDR3nt: TGTGCCAGCAGCCAAGAGGCAGTTTGGGGTTTAGCCAAAAACATTCAGTACTTC; CDR3aa: CASSQEAVWGLAKNIQYF
len: 15; j_gene: TRBJ2-3; abundance: NA; d_gene: NA; v_gene: TRBV7-9; CDR3nt: TGTGCCAGCAGCTTCGTTGCCCCTAGCACAGATACGCAGTATTTT; CDR3aa: CASSFVAPSTDTQYF
len: 17; j_gene: TRBJ1-1; abundance: NA; d_gene: TRBD1; v_gene: TRBV14; CDR3nt: TGTGCCAGCAGCCAAGGAGACACAGGGGGTTTCGACACTGAAGCTTTCTTT; CDR3aa: CASSQGDTGGFDTEAFF
len: 15; j_gene: TRBJ2-5; abundance: once; d_gene: NA; v_gene: TRBV7-9; CDR3nt: TGTGCCAGCAGCCGGGACGAAGTCAGGGTCGAGACCCAGTACTTC; CDR3aa: CASSRDEVRVETQYF
len: 15; j_gene: TRBJ1-5; abundance: few; d_gene: TRBD1; v_gene: TRBV6-5; CDR3nt: TGTGCCAGCAGGACCACAGGGGATTGGAATCAGCCCCAGCATTTT; CDR3aa: CASRTTGDWNQPQHF